This TCR beta chain was identified during a study of PD-L1 blockade in urothelial cancer (dated by TCRdb to about 2017). About the investigation overall: All patients started therapy around 2014 and received atezolizumab 1,200 mg intravenously every 3 weeks. Whole exome sequencing and RNA sequencing of pretreatment tumors were performed alongside TCR sequencing in the same patients. Blood samples were analyzed 3 weeks after the start of treatment (second dose) and 6 weeks after the start of treatment. Under 30 patients had pretreatment blood TCR-seq, around 25 had at least one posttreatment blood collection, and around 25 had tumor TCR-seq. A median of roughly 140,000 T cells and tens of thousands of unique TCRs was obtained from blood samples, and a median clonality of roughly 0.074 was observed. Durable clinical benefit meant progression-free survival longer than 6 months, and TCR features were also tested against progression-free and overall survival. Twenty-five of 29 patients were identified as males with urothelial cancer of bladder origin, and a prior smoking history was reported by 18 of 29 patients. Roughly ten patients achieved durable clinical benefit and fewer than 25 did not. An exploratory multi-omic analysis was conducted of the somatic, immune and clinical correlates of response to PD-L1 blockade with atezolizumab in urothelial cancer. Pretreatment tumor samples and matched peripheral blood, collected serially before and after atezolizumab treatment, underwent TCR sequencing. Patients had an ECOG performance status of 0 or 1 and had received between 0 and 3 prior chemotherapy regimens.

Study-wide conclusions, independent of this receptor: Among patients with durable benefit, tumor-associated TCR clones showed greater expansion in peripheral blood 3 weeks after treatment started (n ≈ 22, p = 0.022). A pretreatment peripheral blood TCR clonality below the median was linked to improved progression-free and overall survival. Because the sample size was small (n of about 29) and many exploratory analyses were performed, the results are intended to be hypothesis-generating.

In the paper's terms, the time point label means: pretreatment peripheral blood. A cohort of 25 to 30 patients with locally advanced or metastatic urothelial carcinoma, treated at Memorial Sloan Kettering on a trial protocol, was included. Peripheral blood mononuclear cells were collected pretreatment and during treatment, with between 1 and 8 total time points per patient. The Qiagen DNeasy Blood extraction kit was used to purify genomic DNA from total PBMCs and from tumor samples. PBMCs were collected pretreatment and during treatment and were isolated and stored as previously described. A remark on this clone: Its antigen remains undetermined. Sequence at one end of the junction differs from germline and may be a read error.

The CDR3 numbers 12 residues from cysteine through phenylalanine. Only the CDR3 DNA stays, 36 bases, in frame from base 1. Taken from the germline V gene, the CDR1 and CDR2 loops are MDHEN and SYDVKM. Each PCR received spiked-in synthetic TCR analog templates so that absolute template abundance could be estimated from read counts. The immunoSEQ assay was used to amplify TCRbeta CDR3 regions from genomic DNA with bias-controlled V and J gene primers. Sequencing of rearranged TCRbeta segments was done at approximately 20X coverage. The study's processing was this. Clustering was used to correct sequencing errors, and CDR3s were annotated against IMGT so that V, D and J genes could be assigned. Only productive TCRbeta rearrangements were used in downstream analyses, excluding out-of-frame or stop-codon sequences. Clonality was calculated as one minus the Shannon entropy normalized by the log of the number of unique productive sequences. Clones differing between time points or between blood and tumor were identified using Fisher's exact test with Benjamini-Hochberg correction, with an adjusted p below 0.01 applied as the threshold. TCRdb holds this immuneACCESS table with in-frame rearrangements only. Some clones are missing; in checked studies, unresolved V genes explain under half, and the rest has no known cause. The DNA was the basis for D and trimming; V, J and clone size are from that table. The sample contains 43,000 or so clones, more than 70% of them found a single time. The ten largest clonotypes hold 16% of the sample.

The chain is encoded by TRBV28 joined to TRBJ2-7; TRBD1 agrees with 9 junctional bases. The TCR was taken from a man between 60 and 70 years old with urothelial cancer. The starting material was PBMCs, obtained around atezolizumab (anti-PD-L1) treatment. The DNA sequence is as follows: TGTGCCAGCAGTTTAAGGGACAGGGCAAGGGACTTC. Its translation is CASSLRDRARDF.